The rows below give T cell receptor beta chains drawn from one sample of a study of shared clonotypes between healthy human individuals. TCRdb's copy holds only in-frame clones and misses some; the assay was immunoSEQ multiplex PCR. The sample yields around 2,000,000 clones, approximately 94% seen once. The sequencing sample was made of naive CD8+ T cells from PBMCs. The receptors derive from a man aged 18 to 30 in good health. Some clones in this sample may be carry-over from other donors' samples. CDR3s include the opening cysteine and the closing phenylalanine or tryptophan. D genes are given only for firm matches. Expanded clones get a size class; other rows say once, few or many, or leave the size out.

>TRBV27|TRBD1|once|TRBJ2-1
CASSSRTGADNEQFF
TGTGCCAGCAGTTCGAGGACAGGGGCCGACAATGAGCAGTTCTTC
>TRBV29-1|NA|NA|TRBJ2-7
CSVETGTGYYEQYF
TGCAGCGTTGAAACAGGGACGGGATACTACGAGCAGTACTTC
>TRBV7-8|TRBD2|once|TRBJ2-5
CASSESGRAIKTQYF
TGTGCCAGCAGCGAAAGCGGGAGGGCCATAAAGACCCAGTACTTC
>TRBV5-1|NA|NA|TRBJ2-7
CASSSPDSFYEQYF
TGCGCCAGCAGCTCCCCCGACTCTTTCTACGAGCAGTACTTC
>TRBV28|TRBD1|NA|TRBJ2-5
CASAGQGRETQYF
TGTGCCAGCGCCGGACAGGGGCGGGAGACCCAGTACTTC
>TRBV29-1|NA|NA|TRBJ1-2
CSVGATANYGYTF
TGCAGCGTTGGGGCGACCGCTAACTATGGCTACACCTTC
>TRBV6-1|NA|once|TRBJ1-1
CASSEPRNHIEAFF
TGTGCCAGCAGTGAACCCCGTAACCACATTGAAGCTTTCTTT
>TRBV11-2|TRBD1|NA|TRBJ2-6
CASRDRVDSGANVLTF
TGTGCCAGCAGGGACAGGGTGGACTCTGGGGCCAACGTCCTGACTTTC
>TRBV9|NA|once|TRBJ2-1
CASSPEGGTQFF
TGTGCCAGCAGCCCAGAGGGGGGCACTCAGTTCTTC
>TRBV11-3|TRBD1|NA|TRBJ2-4
CASSRYGTDKNIQYF
TGTGCCAGCAGCCGTTACGGGACAGATAAAAACATTCAGTACTTC
>TRBV9|TRBD2|NA|TRBJ2-1
CASSSSGSPLNEQFF
TGTGCCAGCAGCTCAAGCGGGAGTCCCCTCAATGAGCAGTTCTTC
>TRBV4-2|NA|NA|TRBJ1-5
CASSQEGSQPQHF
TGTGCCAGCAGCCAGGAGGGTTCTCAGCCCCAGCATTTT
>TRBV28|TRBD2|NA|TRBJ2-1
CASSLWTSGRDEQFF
TGTGCCAGCAGTCTATGGACTAGCGGAAGGGATGAGCAGTTCTTC
>TRBV27|NA|NA|TRBJ1-5
CASSLWGAGQPQHF
TGTGCCAGCAGTTTATGGGGGGCGGGACAGCCCCAGCATTTT
>TRBV2|NA|NA|TRBJ2-3
CASSRPKGGTDTQYF
TGTGCCAGCAGTCGCCCAAAAGGGGGCACAGATACGCAGTATTTT
>TRBV6-5|NA|NA|TRBJ2-1
CASQGDEQFF
TGTGCCAGCCAGGGCGATGAGCAGTTCTTC
>TRBV28|NA|NA|TRBJ1-3
CASSLWEENQSSGNTIYF
TGTGCCAGCAGTTTATGGGAGGAGAATCAGAGCTCTGGAAACACCATATATTTT
>TRBV19|NA|NA|TRBJ2-1
CASSPYTLAEQFF
TGTGCCAGTAGTCCTTATACCCTAGCGGAGCAGTTCTTC
>TRBV27|NA|NA|TRBJ2-2
CASSSGRLDTGELFF
TGTGCCAGCAGTAGCGGGCGTCTTGACACCGGGGAGCTGTTTTTT
>TRBV7-7|TRBD2|NA|TRBJ2-2
CASSLGPVLAGPNTGELFF
TGTGCCAGCAGCTTAGGGCCGGTACTAGCGGGACCTAACACCGGGGAGCTGTTTTTT
>TRBV7-9|NA|NA|TRBJ1-3
CASSLGRSSSGNTIYF
TGTGCCAGCAGCTTAGGAAGGAGTAGCTCTGGAAACACCATATATTTT
>TRBV28|NA|NA|TRBJ2-7
CASSRKRDTLLSYEQYF
TGTGCCAGCAGTCGTAAAAGGGACACCCTACTTTCCTACGAGCAGTACTTC
>TRBV28|NA|NA|TRBJ2-6
CASRTPLSGANVLTF
TGTGCCAGCAGGACCCCGTTGTCCGGGGCCAACGTCCTGACTTTC
>TRBV4-3|TRBD2|NA|TRBJ2-2
CASSQGLAGGKNTGELFF
TGCGCCAGCAGCCAAGGACTAGCGGGAGGAAAGAACACCGGGGAGCTGTTTTTT
>TRBV9|TRBD1|NA|TRBJ2-3
CASSRRTGGVNTQYF
TGTGCCAGCAGTCGGCGGACAGGGGGGGTAAATACGCAGTATTTT
>TRBV27|TRBD1|NA|TRBJ2-7
CASREQGAREQYF
TGTGCCAGCAGAGAACAGGGGGCTCGGGAGCAGTACTTC
>TRBV6-6|TRBD1|NA|TRBJ2-7
CASRPNRGPQYEQYF
TGTGCCAGCAGACCTAACAGGGGGCCGCAATACGAGCAGTACTTC
>TRBV9|NA|once|TRBJ2-3
CASSVRPVAGDTQYF
TGTGCCAGCAGCGTAAGGCCCGTCGCAGGAGATACGCAGTATTTT
>TRBV30|NA|NA|TRBJ2-1
CASEKPQPTNEQFF
TGTGCCTCGGAAAAACCACAACCGACCAATGAGCAGTTCTTC
>TRBV5-6|NA|NA|TRBJ1-2
CASSQTDYGYTF
TGTGCCAGCAGCCAGACGGACTATGGCTACACCTTC
>TRBV19|NA|once|TRBJ1-4
CASSTKSYLKLFF
TGTGCCAGTAGTACCAAGTCGTACCTGAAACTGTTTTTT
>TRBV6-1|NA|NA|TRBJ2-3
CASKEWEGTDTQYF
TGTGCCAGCAAGGAATGGGAGGGCACAGATACGCAGTATTTT
>TRBV7-9|TRBD1|NA|TRBJ2-7
CASSFPKPGQGLSEQYF
TGTGCCAGCAGCTTTCCCAAACCGGGACAGGGATTAAGCGAGCAGTACTTC
>TRBV6-5|TRBD2|NA|TRBJ2-5
CASSYATSGGFSQYF
TGTGCCAGCAGTTACGCGACTAGCGGGGGGTTTTCCCAGTACTTC
>TRBV4-3|NA|NA|TRBJ2-7
CASSQVLGSSYEQYF
TGCGCCAGCAGCCAAGTTTTGGGGAGCTCCTACGAGCAGTACTTC
>TRBV9|TRBD1|NA|TRBJ2-7
CASSATGTGEFEQYF
TGTGCCAGCAGCGCGACCGGGACAGGGGAGTTCGAGCAGTACTTC
>TRBV18|NA|NA|TRBJ2-5
CASSPSPGWETQYF
TGTGCCAGCTCACCGTCCCCGGGTTGGGAGACCCAGTACTTC
>TRBV19|NA|NA|TRBJ1-2
CASSISPNYGYTF
TGTGCCAGTAGTATTAGCCCTAACTATGGCTACACCTTC
>TRBV13|TRBD2|NA|TRBJ2-1
CASSLEDGGREGPSYNEQFF
TGTGCCAGCAGCTTAGAGGATGGGGGACGGGAGGGCCCCTCCTACAATGAGCAGTTCTTC
>TRBV27|TRBD2|NA|TRBJ2-7
CASSLSSLLAGDHEQYF
TGTGCCAGCAGTTTATCTTCATTACTAGCGGGAGACCACGAGCAGTACTTC
>TRBV6-5|TRBD1|NA|TRBJ1-2
CASSLLPGQGIGYTF
TGTGCCAGCAGTCTCCTACCGGGACAGGGGATAGGCTACACCTTC
>TRBV7-9|NA|NA|TRBJ2-5
CASSKPGPQETQYF
TGTGCCAGCAGCAAACCGGGCCCCCAAGAGACCCAGTACTTC
>TRBV7-6|TRBD2|NA|TRBJ2-6
CASSLDGRVSISGANVLTF
TGTGCCAGCAGCTTAGATGGGAGGGTGTCAATTTCTGGGGCCAACGTCCTGACTTTC
>TRBV9|NA|NA|TRBJ2-7
CASSLKGVSSYEQYF
TGTGCCAGCAGCCTAAAGGGGGTTAGCTCCTACGAGCAGTACTTC
>TRBV10-3|NA|few|TRBJ2-7
CAIRETGEQYF
TGTGCCATCAGAGAAACAGGCGAGCAGTACTTC